The source of this T cell receptor beta chain is a study of STAT3 mutations in large granular lymphocyte leukemia. About the research overall: Roughly half the longitudinally sequenced T-LGLL patients had canonical STAT3 mutations.

CDR1 and CDR2 from the germline V gene are SGHDT and YYEEEE. The CDR3 contains 16 residues. V was pared by 2 bases and J by 2 bases, with 8 bases of the junction left unmatched. TCRbeta libraries averaged approximately 42,000 productive templates per sample. Clones were sequenced by immunoSEQ multiplex PCR, and TCRdb holds only the in-frame ones, with some missing. Here the sample spans about 9,100 clones, 92% being singletons. Study outcomes and limitations: Samples missed the first appearance of the clone. At least one immunodominant TCR beta clonotype appeared in every T-cell large granular lymphocyte leukemia patient. In several patients, dominant TCR clone burden exceeded STAT3 mutant burden.

As regards this clone: Its target is not known.

This sequence was found in a man in his sixties with T-cell large granular lymphocyte leukemia. Some clones in this sample may be carry-over from other donors' samples. This chain connects TRBV5-6 to TRBJ2-5; 8 bases match TRBD2. The sequencing sample was made of peripheral blood mononuclear cells. DNA of the CDR3: TGTGCCAGCAGCTTTCCACTAGCGGCCGATCAAGAGACCCAGTACTTC. It codes for CASSFPLAADQETQYF.